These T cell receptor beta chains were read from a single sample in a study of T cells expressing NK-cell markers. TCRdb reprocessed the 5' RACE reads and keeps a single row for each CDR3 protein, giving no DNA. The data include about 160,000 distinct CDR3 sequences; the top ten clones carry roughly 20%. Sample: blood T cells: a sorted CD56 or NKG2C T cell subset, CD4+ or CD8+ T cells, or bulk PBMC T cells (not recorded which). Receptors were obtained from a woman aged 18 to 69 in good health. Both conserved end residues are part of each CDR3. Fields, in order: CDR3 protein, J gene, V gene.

CASRDSYREQYF TRBJ2-7 TRBV5-1
CASIPNRANQPQHF TRBJ1-5 TRBV19
CASSYSMRGTYTGELFF TRBJ2-2 TRBV6-2/TRBV6-3
CASSRWTEGGHNSPLHF TRBJ1-6 TRBV4-1
CSARHPTQTTQYF TRBJ2-3 TRBV20-1
CASSFTYGAGGYNEQFF TRBJ2-1 TRBV12-3/TRBV12-4
CASSVWDRRRSDEQFF TRBJ2-1 TRBV9
CASSPTGGHAETQYF TRBJ2-5 TRBV4-1
CASSPGEGKLFF TRBJ1-4 TRBV5-1
CASSPAGPTNTGELFF TRBJ2-2 TRBV18
CASSLITPLRNTEAFF TRBJ1-1 TRBV7-3
CASNPGEVSTEAFF TRBJ1-1 TRBV12-3/TRBV12-4
CSAFSADRGYYNEQFF TRBJ2-1 TRBV20-1
CASSLVGVQEETQYF TRBJ2-5 TRBV7-9
CASSANSNTEAFF TRBJ1-1 TRBV12-3/TRBV12-4
CASSKLAKNIQYF TRBJ2-4 TRBV2
CASSLRGQGAGSPLHF TRBJ1-6 TRBV12-3/TRBV12-4
CASGLTEGAYTREQYF TRBJ2-7 TRBV12-5
CASSQARDPRGDTQYF TRBJ2-3 TRBV3-1
CSARDGRDTSSGNTIYF TRBJ1-3 TRBV20-1
CASSSGRAREQYF TRBJ2-7 TRBV7-8
CASSPSWEQYF TRBJ2-7 TRBV11-2
CASTLAGGVNTGELFF TRBJ2-2 TRBV5-1
CASFGAGPTLYGYTF TRBJ1-2 TRBV7-2
CASRDSSTDTQYF TRBJ2-3 TRBV11-2
CASSVTGTGDTGELFF TRBJ2-2 TRBV9
CASRGREITYEQYF TRBJ2-7 TRBV27
CSARGTSGLNEQFF TRBJ2-1 TRBV20-1
CASSLRDTQHF TRBJ1-5 TRBV12-3/TRBV12-4
CASRSSGSGRETQYF TRBJ2-5 TRBV6-1
CSARELGGRAPLAKNIQYF TRBJ2-4 TRBV20-1
CASSFRGISNQPQHF TRBJ1-5 TRBV5-5
CAGGQGWYEQYF TRBJ2-7 TRBV6-2/TRBV6-3
CAISADQVPDTQYF TRBJ2-3 TRBV10-3
CAISAGNEQFF TRBJ2-1 TRBV10-3
CASSRDGGYGYTF TRBJ1-2 TRBV7-2
CASSYSPSRTSGAYEQYF TRBJ2-7 TRBV6-5
CASTRQRNTEAFF TRBJ1-1 TRBV7-9